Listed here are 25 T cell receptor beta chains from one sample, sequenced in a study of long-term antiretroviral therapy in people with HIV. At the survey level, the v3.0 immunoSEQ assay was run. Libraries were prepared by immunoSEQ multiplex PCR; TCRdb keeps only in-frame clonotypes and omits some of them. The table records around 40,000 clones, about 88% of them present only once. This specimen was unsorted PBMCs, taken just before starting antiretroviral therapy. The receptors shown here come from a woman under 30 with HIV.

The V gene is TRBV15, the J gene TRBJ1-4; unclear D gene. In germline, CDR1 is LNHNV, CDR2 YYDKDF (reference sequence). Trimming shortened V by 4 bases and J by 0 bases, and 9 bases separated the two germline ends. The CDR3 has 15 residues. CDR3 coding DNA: TGTGCCACCAGCAATGAGGCAGCAACTAATGAAAAACTGTTTTTT. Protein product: CATSNEAATNEKLFF.

The CDR3 sequence: CASSPQARGEKLFF. The CDR3 nucleotides read TGCGCCAGCAGCCCTCAGGCACGAGGCGAAAAACTGTTTTTT. The chain carries TRBV5-1 and TRBJ1-4; D remains unclear. This CDR3 has 14 amino acids. Germline-derived CDR1 and CDR2 are SGHRS and YFSETQ. The V gene lost 4 bases and the J gene lost 8 bases, with 15 bases spanning the gap.

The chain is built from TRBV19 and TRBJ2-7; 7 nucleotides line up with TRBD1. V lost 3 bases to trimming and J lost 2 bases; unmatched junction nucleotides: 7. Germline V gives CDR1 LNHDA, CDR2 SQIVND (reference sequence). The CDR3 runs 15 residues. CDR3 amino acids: CASSILTTGPYEQYF. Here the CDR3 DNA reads TGTGCCAGTAGTATTTTGACGACAGGGCCCTACGAGCAGTACTTC.

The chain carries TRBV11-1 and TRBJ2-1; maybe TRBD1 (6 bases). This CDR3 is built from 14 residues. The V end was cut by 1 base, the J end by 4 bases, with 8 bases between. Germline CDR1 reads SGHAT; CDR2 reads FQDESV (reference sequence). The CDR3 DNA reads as TGTGCCAGCAGCTTAGGGGACAATTACAATGAGCAGTTCTTC. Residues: CASSLGDNYNEQFF.

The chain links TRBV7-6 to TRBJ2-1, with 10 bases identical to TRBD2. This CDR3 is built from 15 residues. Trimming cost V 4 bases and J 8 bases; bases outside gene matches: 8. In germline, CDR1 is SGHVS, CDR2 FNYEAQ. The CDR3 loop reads CASSWLAGAQDEQFF. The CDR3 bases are TGTGCCAGCAGCTGGCTAGCGGGAGCGCAAGATGAGCAGTTCTTC.

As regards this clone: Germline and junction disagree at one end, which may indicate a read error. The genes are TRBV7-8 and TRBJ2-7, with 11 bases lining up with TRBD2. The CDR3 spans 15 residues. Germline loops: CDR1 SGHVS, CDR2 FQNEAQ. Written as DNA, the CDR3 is TGTACCAGCAGCCTAACTAGCGGGAGCAAGTACGAGCAGTACTTC. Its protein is CTSSLTSGSKYEQYF.

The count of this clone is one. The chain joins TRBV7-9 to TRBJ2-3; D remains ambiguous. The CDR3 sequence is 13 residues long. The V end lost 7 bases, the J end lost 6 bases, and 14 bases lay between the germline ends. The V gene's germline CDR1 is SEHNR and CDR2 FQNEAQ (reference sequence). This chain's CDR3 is CASTIVIADTQYF. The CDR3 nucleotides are TGTGCCAGCACCATCGTTATCGCGGATACGCAGTATTTT.

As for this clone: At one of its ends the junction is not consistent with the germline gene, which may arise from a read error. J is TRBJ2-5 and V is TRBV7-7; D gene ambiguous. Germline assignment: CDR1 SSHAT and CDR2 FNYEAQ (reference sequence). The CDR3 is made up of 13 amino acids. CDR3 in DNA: TGTGCTAGCAGCCAAGGAGTCCAAGAGACCCAGTACTTC. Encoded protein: CASSQGVQETQYF.

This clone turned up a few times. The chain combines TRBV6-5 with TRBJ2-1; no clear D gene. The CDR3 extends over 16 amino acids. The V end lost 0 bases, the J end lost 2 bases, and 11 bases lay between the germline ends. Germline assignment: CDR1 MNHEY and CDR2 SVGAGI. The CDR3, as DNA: TGTGCCAGCAGTTACTCGCCTCCCGCCACCTACAATGAGCAGTTCTTC. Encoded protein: CASSYSPPATYNEQFF.

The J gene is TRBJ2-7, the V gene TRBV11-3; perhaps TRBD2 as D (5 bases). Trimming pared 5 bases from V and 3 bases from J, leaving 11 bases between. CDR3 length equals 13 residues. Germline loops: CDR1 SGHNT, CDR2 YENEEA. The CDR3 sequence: CASSTGVNYEQYF. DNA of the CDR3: TGTGCCAGCAGCACCGGGGTAAACTACGAGCAGTACTTC.

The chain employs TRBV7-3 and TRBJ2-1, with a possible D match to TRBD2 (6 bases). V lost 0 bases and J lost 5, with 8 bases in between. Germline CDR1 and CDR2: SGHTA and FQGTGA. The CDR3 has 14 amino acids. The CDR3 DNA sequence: TGTGCCAGCAGCTTAACTAGCGGTAACAATGAGCAGTTCTTC. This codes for CASSLTSGNNEQFF.

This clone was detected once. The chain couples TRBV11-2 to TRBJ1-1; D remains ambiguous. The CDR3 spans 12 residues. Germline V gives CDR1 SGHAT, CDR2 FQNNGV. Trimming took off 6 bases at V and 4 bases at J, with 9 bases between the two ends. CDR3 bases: TGTGCCAGCAGGTCTTATGGCACTGAAGCTTTCTTT. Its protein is CASRSYGTEAFF.

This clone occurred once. Here the CDR3 DNA reads TGTGCCAGCAGCGTAGAACTCCGACAGGGGGGCGTCCTGACTTTC. Amino acids: CASSVELRQGGVLTF. The J gene is TRBJ2-6, the V gene TRBV9; 9 nucleotides line up with TRBD1. Germline V gives CDR1 SGDLS, CDR2 YYNGEE. The J segment lost 12 bases and the V segment lost 0 bases, leaving 7 bases of the junction unmatched. The CDR3 runs 15 residues.

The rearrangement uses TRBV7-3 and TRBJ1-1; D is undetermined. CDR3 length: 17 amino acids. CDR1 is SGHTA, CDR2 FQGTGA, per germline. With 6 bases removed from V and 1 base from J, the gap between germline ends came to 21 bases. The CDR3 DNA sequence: TGTGCCAGCAGATTCCTCCCCCCCAGGCCGGGGAACACTGAAGCTTTCTTT. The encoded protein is CASRFLPPRPGNTEAFF.

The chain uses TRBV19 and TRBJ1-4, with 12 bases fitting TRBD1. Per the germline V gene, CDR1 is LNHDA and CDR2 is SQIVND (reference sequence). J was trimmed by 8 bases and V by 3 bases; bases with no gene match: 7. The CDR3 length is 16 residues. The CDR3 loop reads CASSIGMGQGAEKLFF. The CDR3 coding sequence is TGTGCCAGTAGTATTGGAATGGGACAGGGGGCAGAAAAACTGTTTTTT.

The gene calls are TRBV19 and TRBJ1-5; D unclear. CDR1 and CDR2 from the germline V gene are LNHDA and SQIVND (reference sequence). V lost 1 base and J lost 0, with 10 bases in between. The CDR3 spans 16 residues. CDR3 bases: TGTGCCAGTAGTATAGGGCGGCGGGATAGCAATCAGCCCCAGCATTTT. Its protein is CASSIGRRDSNQPQHF.

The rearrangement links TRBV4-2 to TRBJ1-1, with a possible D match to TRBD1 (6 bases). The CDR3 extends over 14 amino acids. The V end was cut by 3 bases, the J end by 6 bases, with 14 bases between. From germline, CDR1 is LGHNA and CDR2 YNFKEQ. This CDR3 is CASSHLKRGAEAFF. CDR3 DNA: TGTGCCAGCAGCCATCTGAAGAGGGGGGCTGAAGCTTTCTTT.

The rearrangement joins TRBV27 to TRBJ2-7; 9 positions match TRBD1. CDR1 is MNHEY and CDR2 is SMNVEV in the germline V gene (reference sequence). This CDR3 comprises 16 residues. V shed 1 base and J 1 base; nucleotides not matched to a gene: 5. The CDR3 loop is CASSLWPGQGSYEQYF. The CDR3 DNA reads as TGTGCCAGCAGTTTATGGCCGGGACAGGGTTCCTACGAGCAGTACTTC.

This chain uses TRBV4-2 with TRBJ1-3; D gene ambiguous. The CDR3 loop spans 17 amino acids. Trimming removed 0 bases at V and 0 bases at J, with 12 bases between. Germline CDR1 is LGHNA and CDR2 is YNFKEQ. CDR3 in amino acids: CASSQDRARGSGNTIYF. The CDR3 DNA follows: TGTGCCAGCAGCCAAGATAGGGCGCGGGGCTCTGGAAACACCATATATTTT.

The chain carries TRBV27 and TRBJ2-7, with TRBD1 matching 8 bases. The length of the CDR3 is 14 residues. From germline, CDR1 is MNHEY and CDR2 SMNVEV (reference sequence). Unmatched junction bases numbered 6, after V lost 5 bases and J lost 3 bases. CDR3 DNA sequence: TGTGCCAGCAGTACCTCCGGGACAGGCTACGAGCAGTACTTC. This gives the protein CASSTSGTGYEQYF.

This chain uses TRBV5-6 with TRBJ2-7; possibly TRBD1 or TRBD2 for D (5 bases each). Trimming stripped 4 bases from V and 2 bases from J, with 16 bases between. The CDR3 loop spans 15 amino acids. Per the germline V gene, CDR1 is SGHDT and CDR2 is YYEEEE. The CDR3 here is CASSVPVGPPYEQYF. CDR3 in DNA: TGTGCCAGCAGCGTCCCGGTGGGACCCCCCTACGAGCAGTACTTC.

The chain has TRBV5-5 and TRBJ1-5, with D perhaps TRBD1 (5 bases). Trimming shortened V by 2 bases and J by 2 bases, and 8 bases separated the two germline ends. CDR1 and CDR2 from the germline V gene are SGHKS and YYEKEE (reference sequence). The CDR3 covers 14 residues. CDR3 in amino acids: CASSFTGGNQPQHF. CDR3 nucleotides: TGTGCCAGCAGCTTCACAGGAGGCAATCAGCCCCAGCATTTT.

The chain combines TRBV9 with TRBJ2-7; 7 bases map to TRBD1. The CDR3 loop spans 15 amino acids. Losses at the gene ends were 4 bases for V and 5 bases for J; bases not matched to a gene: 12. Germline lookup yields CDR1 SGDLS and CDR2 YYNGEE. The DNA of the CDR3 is TGTGCCAGCAGCCTTGGGACAGTAAGTTCCCACGAGCAGTACTTC. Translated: CASSLGTVSSHEQYF.

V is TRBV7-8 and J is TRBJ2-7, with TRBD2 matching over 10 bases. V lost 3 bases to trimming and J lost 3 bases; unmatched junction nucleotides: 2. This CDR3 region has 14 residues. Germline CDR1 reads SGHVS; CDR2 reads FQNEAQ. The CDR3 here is CASSLGLASYEQYF. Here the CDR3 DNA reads TGTGCCAGCAGCTTGGGACTAGCGAGCTACGAGCAGTACTTC.

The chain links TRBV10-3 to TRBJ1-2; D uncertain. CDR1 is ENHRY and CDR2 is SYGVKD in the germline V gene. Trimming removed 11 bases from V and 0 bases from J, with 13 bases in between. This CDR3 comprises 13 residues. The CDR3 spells CAASPDPNYGYTF. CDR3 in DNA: TGTGCCGCCTCCCCGGACCCTAACTATGGCTACACCTTC.